This T cell receptor beta chain stems from a study of blood T cell repertoires in COVID-19. Concerning this clone: This sample also contains other DNA sequences that code for the same CDR3.

In the original analysis: Estimated nucleated cell counts came from reference gene primer amplification. TCRdb keeps only in-frame clones here, not all; method: immunoSEQ multiplex PCR. The DNA gave D and trimming, while V, J and clone size come from that table. In the table there are under 200,000 clones, roughly 84% of which are singletons. Germline CDR1 is SQVTM and CDR2 is ANQGSEA. Trimming stripped 1 base from V and 4 bases from J, with 10 bases between. The CDR3 runs to 13 residues. The sample taken for sequencing was peripheral blood. This sequence originates from a woman aged 80 or over with acute or convalescent COVID-19. V is TRBV29-1 and J is TRBJ1-1, with a possible D match to TRBD1 (5 bases). CDR3 loop: CSVEGGLGTEAFF. The CDR3 DNA follows: TGCAGCGTTGAAGGGGGCCTGGGCACTGAAGCTTTCTTT. The whole variable domain, filled in from reference TRBV29-1 and TRBJ1-1, reads SAVISQKPSRDICQRGTSLTIQCQVDSQVTMMFWYRQQPGQSLTLIATANQGSEATYESGFVIDKFPISRPNLTFSTLTVSNMSPEDSSIYLCSVEGGLGTEAFFGQGTRLTVV.